This is a list of T cell receptor beta chains from one sample in a study of Tregs in tolerant kidney transplant recipients. Data came from immunoSEQ multiplex PCR; TCRdb stores just in-frame clones and leaves some out. The sample carries 62,000 or so clones, 98% recorded once. Sequenced here: Tregs from blood, sampled before the transplant. The receptors stem from a human donor who received a combined kidney and bone marrow transplant. The CDR3 runs from the conserved cysteine through the conserved F or W. The D gene is left open where the match is weak. Some rows have no size entry. The others give once, few or many, or a class for an expanded clone.

clone_size	j_call	v_call	d_call	cdr3_nt	cdr3_aa
-	TRBJ2-1	TRBV11-3	-	TGTGCCAGCAGCGCCCCAGGGGGAGGTGAGCAGTTCTTC	CASSAPGGGEQFF
-	TRBJ2-7	TRBV6-6	TRBD2	TGTGCCACCCAACGCGGGGTAGCGGGGGATTACGAGCAGTACTTC	CATQRGVAGDYEQYF
-	TRBJ2-5	TRBV7-2	TRBD2	TGTGCCAGCAGTACTAGCGGGAGGGTTGAGACCCAGTACTTC	CASSTSGRVETQYF
-	TRBJ2-3	TRBV4-3	-	TGCGCCAGCAGCCAGGAGAATACAGATACGCAGTATTTT	CASSQENTDTQYF
-	TRBJ1-3	TRBV10-3	-	TGTGCCATCAGTGGAGGTACGGACTCTGGAAACACCATATATTTT	CAISGGTDSGNTIYF
-	TRBJ2-6	TRBV27	-	TGTGCCAGCAGTACCCCCCGGGGAGCTGGGGCCAACGTCCTGACTTTC	CASSTPRGAGANVLTF
once	TRBJ1-1	TRBV21-1	-	TGTGCCAGCAGCGCCCGGGGATGGATGAACACTGAAGCTTTCTTT	CASSARGWMNTEAFF
-	TRBJ1-1	TRBV10-3	TRBD1	TGTGCCATCAAAGGACAGGGATCGGGCACTGAAGCTTTCTTT	CAIKGQGSGTEAFF
-	TRBJ2-7	TRBV2	-	TGTGCCAGCAGCGCGGGACGGTCGATCTACGAGCAGTACTTC	CASSAGRSIYEQYF
-	TRBJ2-7	TRBV10-3	TRBD1	TGTGCCATCAGTGGGACAGGGGGAACCTACGAGCAGTACTTC	CAISGTGGTYEQYF
-	TRBJ2-7	TRBV11-2	-	TGTGCCAGCAGCGACATACGATACGAGCAGTACTTC	CASSDIRYEQYF
-	TRBJ1-6	TRBV6-1	-	TGTGCCAGCAGTCCCAATCGCGGTTCACCCCTCCACTTT	CASSPNRGSPLHF
-	TRBJ2-3	TRBV11-2	TRBD2	TGTGCCAGCAGCCCAGAGGGGACTAGCATAGATACGCAGTATTTT	CASSPEGTSIDTQYF
-	TRBJ1-1	TRBV4-1	-	TGCGCCAGCAGCCAAGAAATAACAGGGATGAACACTGAAGCTTTCTTT	CASSQEITGMNTEAFF
-	TRBJ2-7	TRBV7-2	-	TGTGCCAGCAGCTTGCAGGGTGAACCCTACGAGCAGTACTTC	CASSLQGEPYEQYF
-	TRBJ2-4	TRBV30	TRBD2	TGTGCCTGGAGTAGGACTAGCGGGAGGGGTTACATTCAGTACTTC	CAWSRTSGRGYIQYF
-	TRBJ2-5	TRBV5-1	-	TGCGCCAGCAGCGCGGCGGCACCTCAGGAGACCCAGTACTTC	CASSAAAPQETQYF
-	TRBJ2-3	TRBV7-8	-	TGTGCCAGCAGCTTAGCGCCTAGCGCGAACACAGATACGCAGTATTTT	CASSLAPSANTDTQYF
-	TRBJ2-7	TRBV15	-	TGTGCCACCAGCAGAGCCACTAGTCGCTACGAGCAGTACTTC	CATSRATSRYEQYF
-	TRBJ2-7	TRBV11-1	TRBD1	TGTGCCAGCAGCCCAGACCCAGGGGGCAGGTACGAGCAGTACTTC	CASSPDPGGRYEQYF
-	TRBJ1-5	TRBV4-2	TRBD1	TGTGCCAGCAGCCAACAGGGGGCGCGGCCCCAGCATTTT	CASSQQGARPQHF
-	TRBJ2-1	TRBV5-1	-	TGCGCCAGCAGCTTGACCGCGGGGTCTGGTCATGAGCAGTTCTTC	CASSLTAGSGHEQFF
-	TRBJ1-3	TRBV4-2	-	TGTGCCAGCAGCCCTGGACAGCACTCTGGAAACACCATATATTTT	CASSPGQHSGNTIYF
-	TRBJ2-5	TRBV10-3	TRBD1	TGTGCCATCAGTGGAGGGACAGGGGCTAAAGAGACCCAGTACTTC	CAISGGTGAKETQYF
-	TRBJ1-1	TRBV7-9	-	TGTGCCAGCAGCTCGTGGCCCATCCCGGGTGAAGCTTTCTTT	CASSSWPIPGEAFF
-	TRBJ1-5	TRBV29-1	-	TGCAGCGTTGAACTCCCCCCCCGGGATTATAGCAATCAGCCCCAGCATTTT	CSVELPPRDYSNQPQHF
once	TRBJ2-7	TRBV11-3	-	TGTGCCAGCAGCTCACAGGCTACCTCCTACGAGCAGTACTTC	CASSSQATSYEQYF
once	TRBJ2-7	TRBV12-5	-	TGTGCTAGTGGTTTGCCCCTGGGGCAGGCGGTTCCGTACGAGCAGTACTTC	CASGLPLGQAVPYEQYF
once	TRBJ2-1	TRBV6-4	-	TGTGCCAGCAGTGACGGTAGCGATGCCCCCAATGAGCAGTTCTTC	CASSDGSDAPNEQFF
-	TRBJ2-3	TRBV6-1	TRBD1	TGTGCCAGCACTCGCAGGGGGCGTGCAGATACGCAGTATTTT	CASTRRGRADTQYF
-	TRBJ2-3	TRBV9	-	TGTGCCAGCAGCGTAGTGCGGGACGGAGAGCGATATACGCAGTATTTT	CASSVVRDGERYTQYF
once	TRBJ1-5	TRBV6-1	TRBD1	TGTGCCACCAACCGGGACAGGGTCGGTCAGCCCCAGCATTTT	CATNRDRVGQPQHF
-	TRBJ2-7	TRBV5-1	TRBD1	TGCGCCAGCAGCCTGGGACAGGGGTTCAACGAGCAGTACTTC	CASSLGQGFNEQYF
-	TRBJ1-2	TRBV30	-	TGTGCCTGGAGTAAGCTCACAGGGACTGGCTACACCTTC	CAWSKLTGTGYTF
-	TRBJ2-1	TRBV7-3	-	TGTGCCAGCAGCTTAAGCCCACAGGGCAATGAGCAGTTCTTC	CASSLSPQGNEQFF
-	TRBJ1-2	TRBV18	TRBD1	TGTGCCAGCTCACCAGGACAGGGCAAAGGAAGTGGCTACACCTTC	CASSPGQGKGSGYTF